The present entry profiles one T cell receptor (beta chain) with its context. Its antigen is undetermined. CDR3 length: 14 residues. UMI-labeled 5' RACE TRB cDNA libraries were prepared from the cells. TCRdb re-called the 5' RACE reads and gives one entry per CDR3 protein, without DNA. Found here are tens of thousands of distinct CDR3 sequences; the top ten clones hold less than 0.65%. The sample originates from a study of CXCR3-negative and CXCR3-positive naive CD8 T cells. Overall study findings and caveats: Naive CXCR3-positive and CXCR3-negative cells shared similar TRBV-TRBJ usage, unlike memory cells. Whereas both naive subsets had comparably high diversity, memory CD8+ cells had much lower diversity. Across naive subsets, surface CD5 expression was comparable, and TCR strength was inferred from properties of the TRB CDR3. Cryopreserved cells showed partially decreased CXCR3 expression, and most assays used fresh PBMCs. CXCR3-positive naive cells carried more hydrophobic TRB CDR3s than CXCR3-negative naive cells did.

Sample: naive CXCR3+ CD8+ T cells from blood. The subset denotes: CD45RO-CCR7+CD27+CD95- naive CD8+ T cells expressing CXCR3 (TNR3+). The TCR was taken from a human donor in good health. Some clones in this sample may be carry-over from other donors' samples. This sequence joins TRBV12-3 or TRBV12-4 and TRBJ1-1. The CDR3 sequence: CASSFLQASSEAFF.